The 23 T cell receptor beta chains presented below share a single source sample, sequenced in a study of T-cell memory formation after mild COVID-19. TCRdb re-analysed the 5' RACE reads in MiXCR, keeping a single row per CDR3 protein. Of roughly 110,000 distinct CDR3 sequences listed, roughly 20% are singletons. The sample consisted of PBMCs or a T cell subset sorted from them (not recorded which). The receptor set was obtained from a man aged 18 to 30 who had mild COVID-19 (a few samples of this study predate the infection). Cell type and time point are not known.

The rearrangement joins TRBV19 to TRBJ1-5; D ambiguous. CDR1 and CDR2 (germline): LNHDA, SQIVND (reference sequence). The V end was cut by 1 base, the J end by 7 bases, with 11 bases between. The CDR3 has 14 residues. CDR3 in amino acids: CASSIGGRRQPQHF. The CDR3 bases are TGTGCCAGTAGTATAGGAGGGAGGCGGCAGCCCCAGCATTTT.

This clonotype was counted a few times. The chain carries TRBV7-2 and TRBJ2-3; 9 bases match TRBD1. Germline CDR1 and CDR2: SGHTA and FQGNSA. CDR3 length equals 14 residues. Losses at the gene ends were 5 bases for V and 1 base for J; bases not matched to a gene: 1. The CDR3 spells CASSHRGRTDTQYF. CDR3 bases: TGTGCCAGCAGCCACAGGGGGCGCACAGATACGCAGTATTTT.

To note about this clonotype: One junction end does not reproduce the germline sequence, and a read error may be involved. The chain uses TRBV15 and TRBJ2-5; tentatively, D is TRBD1 or TRBD2 (5 bases each). This CDR3 has 16 amino acids. Germline V lookup: CDR1 LNHNV, CDR2 YYDKDF (reference sequence). Here the CDR3 DNA reads TGTGACACCAGCAGAGGCCTTAGAGGGGTTCAGGAGACCCAGTACTTC. It specifies CDTSRGLRGVQETQYF. The full variable domain, in which reference TRBV15 and TRBJ2-5 provide the parts outside the CDR3, is DAMVIQNPRYQVTQFGKPVTLSCSQTLNHNVMYWYQQKSSQAPKLLFHYYDKDFNNEADTPDNFQSRRPNTSFCFLDIRSPGLGDTAMYLCDTSRGLRGVQETQYFGPGTRLLVL.

The chain has TRBV9 and TRBJ2-1; 7 nucleotides match TRBD2. Trimming cost V 6 bases and J 5 bases; bases outside gene matches: 14. Germline loops: CDR1 SGDLS, CDR2 YYNGEE. The CDR3 contains 16 residues. CDR3 sequence: CASNLAESRFDNEQFF. The CDR3 DNA reads TGTGCCAGCAACCTAGCGGAAAGCCGCTTCGACAATGAGCAGTTCTTC.

CDR3 region: CASSPSGGGYEQYF. As DNA, the CDR3 is TGTGCCAGCAGCCCCTCCGGGGGGGGCTACGAGCAGTACTTC. The chain recombines TRBV6-2 or TRBV6-3 with TRBJ2-7, with 8 bases matching TRBD2. CDR3 length: 14 amino acids. Trimming took 6 bases from V and 3 from J; bases not matched to a gene: 7. The germline CDR1 and CDR2 sequences are MNHEY and SVGEGT.

The chain combines TRBV6-6 with TRBJ1-1; a possible D gene is TRBD1 (5 bases). The germline V and J ends were trimmed by 8 bases and 3 bases, with 10 bases remaining between them. There are 12 residues in the CDR3. Germline values: CDR1 MNHNY, CDR2 SVGAGI (reference sequence). The CDR3 DNA reads TGTGCCAGCTGGAGGGGCGACACTGAAGCTTTCTTT. Encoded protein: CASWRGDTEAFF.

This rearrangement joins TRBV7-3 to TRBJ2-3; the D is unclear. Trimming cost V 5 bases and J 2 bases, with 17 bases left between them. This CDR3 comprises 16 residues. Germline lookup yields CDR1 SGHTA and CDR2 FQGTGA. The CDR3 region has the DNA TGTGCCAGCAGCCCGGGTCGGGTTAAGTCCACAGATACGCAGTATTTT. Amino acid sequence: CASSPGRVKSTDTQYF.

This clonotype was counted between two and nine times. CDR3 DNA sequence: TGTGCCAGCAGCGACGGGACTAGCGATGGAGAGACCCAGTACTTC. It codes for CASSDGTSDGETQYF. The chain is built from TRBV9 and TRBJ2-5, with 10 bases identical to TRBD2. This CDR3 has 15 residues. Germline V gives CDR1 SGDLS, CDR2 YYNGEE. J was trimmed by 4 bases and V by 3 bases; bases with no gene match: 6. The full variable domain, its missing parts supplied by reference TRBV9 and TRBJ2-5, is DSGVTQTPKHLITATGQRVTLRCSPRSGDLSVYWYQQSLDQGLQFLIQYYNGEERAKGNILERFSAQQFPDLHSELNLSSLELGDSALYFCASSDGTSDGETQYFGPGTRLLVL.

V gene TRBV7-9 combines with J gene TRBJ2-7, with D tentatively TRBD1 (6 bases). The V end was cut by 5 bases, the J end by 3 bases, with 20 bases between. From germline, CDR1 is SEHNR and CDR2 FQNEAQ (reference sequence). The CDR3 spans 16 residues. CDR3 sequence reads: CASSAPRQAPYYEQYF. The CDR3 DNA is TGTGCCAGCAGCGCCCCACGACAGGCCCCCTACTACGAGCAGTACTTC.

The sample holds many counts of this clonotype. The chain employs TRBV27 and TRBJ2-1, with TRBD2 as a possible D gene (5 bases). The CDR3 has 15 amino acids. Germline V CDR1 and CDR2: MNHEY, SMNVEV (reference sequence). V lost 3 bases and J lost 1, with 10 bases in between. The CDR3 DNA is TGTGCCAGCAGTTTGGTAGGACTGTCCTACAATGAGCAGTTCTTC. As protein: CASSLVGLSYNEQFF.

This clonotype was counted a few times. V is TRBV7-3 and J is TRBJ1-1; D gene unclear. Germline CDR1 and CDR2: SGHTA and FQGTGA. V lost 3 bases and J 4 bases, leaving 6 bases between the germline ends. This CDR3 comprises 12 residues. The DNA of the CDR3 is TGTGCCAGCAGCTTTAAAGGCACTGAAGCTTTCTTT. The encoded protein is CASSFKGTEAFF.

The CDR3 protein is CATSDPRYTF. DNA for the CDR3: TGTGCCACCAGTGATCCCCGGTACACCTTC. The J gene is TRBJ1-2, the V gene TRBV24-1, with unresolved D. V was shortened by 3 bases and J by 11 bases, with 6 bases between the two germline ends. This CDR3 contains 10 residues. Germline CDR1 KGHDR, CDR2 SFDVKD.

This clonotype was picked up a small number of times. The CDR3 protein is CASSQTTGWDTQYF. CDR3 coding DNA: TGTGCCAGCAGTCAGACAACAGGGTGGGATACGCAGTATTTT. The gene calls are TRBV7-9 and TRBJ2-3; D might be TRBD1 (6 bases). Germline loops: CDR1 SEHNR, CDR2 FQNEAQ (reference sequence). The V and J ends lost 6 bases and 6 bases respectively, with 16 bases between them. The CDR3 contains 14 residues.

The chain recombines TRBV3-1 with TRBJ1-2; the match to TRBD1 covers 10 bases. CDR1 is LGHDT and CDR2 is YNNKEL in the germline V gene (reference sequence). The CDR3 runs to 15 residues. V was pared by 2 bases and J by 5 bases, with 5 bases of the junction left unmatched. This chain's CDR3 is CASSQRQGAGYGYTF. CDR3 bases: TGTGCCAGCAGCCAAAGACAGGGGGCAGGGTATGGCTACACCTTC.

This clonotype was seen a few times. This sequence joins TRBV4-3 and TRBJ1-2, with TRBD1 identical over 10 bases. J lost 4 bases, V lost 1 base, and 9 bases had no gene match. The CDR3 sequence is 17 residues long. The V gene's germline CDR1 is LGHNA and CDR2 YSLEER. The CDR3 protein is CASSQVGPGQGTYGYTF. DNA for the CDR3: TGCGCCAGCAGCCAAGTAGGGCCGGGACAGGGGACCTATGGCTACACCTTC.

The chain employs TRBV25-1 and TRBJ1-1; TRBD1 might be the D (5 bases). CDR3 size: 11 residues. V was shortened by 11 bases and J by 3 bases, with 10 bases between the two germline ends. Germline V gene data show CDR1 as MGHDK and CDR2 as SYGVNS. The chain's CDR3 is CAGRGDTEAFF. DNA of the CDR3: TGTGCCGGCCGGGGGGACACTGAAGCTTTCTTT.

The genes are TRBV20-1 and TRBJ2-5; D may be TRBD1 (5 bases). This CDR3 region has 13 residues. From germline, CDR1 is DFQATT and CDR2 SNEGSKA (reference sequence). V was pared by 2 bases and J by 9 bases, with 16 bases between. Written as DNA, the CDR3 is TGCAGTGCTAGACAGGGATCGGATTCCGCCCAGTACTTC. Its protein is CSARQGSDSAQYF.

The V call is TRBV7-3, the J call TRBJ2-1; TRBD1 or TRBD2 may be the D gene (5 bases each). The CDR3 sequence is 12 residues long. Germline V gene sequence: CDR1 SGHTA, CDR2 FQGTGA. Deletions cut 5 bases from V and 8 bases from J, with 10 bases between. CDR3 nucleotides: TGTGCCAGCAGCCTCCAGGGAGATGAGCAGTTCTTC. Translation: CASSLQGDEQFF. The full variable domain, rest sourced from reference TRBV7-3 and TRBJ2-1, is GAGVSQTPSNKVTEKGKYVELRCDPISGHTALYWYRQSLGQGPEFLIYFQGTGAADDSGLPNDRFFAVRPEGSVSTLKIQRTERGDSAVYLCASSLQGDEQFFGPGTRLTVL.

This clonotype was found a few times. The genes are TRBV9 and TRBJ2-5; 7 bases fit TRBD1. Germline lookup yields CDR1 SGDLS and CDR2 YYNGEE. The CDR3 length is 14 residues. V lost 3 bases, J lost 3 bases, and 5 bases stayed unmatched. The chain's CDR3 is CASSDRDSEETQYF. CDR3 coding DNA: TGTGCCAGCAGCGACCGGGACAGCGAAGAGACCCAGTACTTC. Looking up the rest from reference TRBV9 and TRBJ2-5 gives the full variable domain: DSGVTQTPKHLITATGQRVTLRCSPRSGDLSVYWYQQSLDQGLQFLIQYYNGEERAKGNILERFSAQQFPDLHSELNLSSLELGDSALYFCASSDRDSEETQYFGPGTRLLVL.

The rearrangement joins TRBV3-1 to TRBJ2-3; 8 nucleotides match TRBD2. This CDR3 is built from 17 residues. Germline CDR1 LGHDT, CDR2 YNNKEL (reference sequence). The junction had 15 bases not matched to a gene; V was cut back by 4 bases and J by 6 bases. The CDR3: CASSLELGAGDSDTQYF. The CDR3 DNA reads as TGTGCCAGCAGCCTCGAGCTAGGAGCGGGGGATTCTGATACGCAGTATTTT.

There are a few counts of this clonotype. This chain links TRBV11-2 with TRBJ2-1; D gene unclear. The CDR3 spans 13 residues. V gave up 0 bases and J gave up 7 bases, with 7 bases separating them. In germline, CDR1 is SGHAT, CDR2 FQNNGV. The DNA of the CDR3 is TGTGCCAGCAGCTTAGAACTTCTAAATGAGCAGTTCTTC. Residues: CASSLELLNEQFF. The variable domain in full, with the rest retrieved from reference TRBV11-2 and TRBJ2-1, is EAGVAQSPRYKIIEKRQSVAFWCNPISGHATLYWYQQILGQGPKLLIQFQNNGVVDDSQLPKDRFSAERLKGVDSTLKIQPAKLEDSAVYLCASSLELLNEQFFGPGTRLTVL.

This chain links TRBV7-3 with TRBJ1-1; D not resolved. V was shortened by 0 bases and J by 0 bases, with 8 bases between the two germline ends. The CDR3 is 15 residues long. Germline CDR1 is SGHTA and CDR2 is FQGTGA. CDR3 nucleotides: TGTGCCAGCAGCTTAACAGCAGCCATGAACACTGAAGCTTTCTTT. It specifies CASSLTAAMNTEAFF.

CDR3 nucleotides: TGCGCCAGCAGCCCAAGGGGGTATAGTATGGACGAGCAGTACTTC. It is translated as CASSPRGYSMDEQYF. V usage is TRBV5-1 and J usage is TRBJ2-7, with D maybe TRBD1 (6 bases). Germline CDR1 SGHRS, CDR2 YFSETQ. The V end was cut by 4 bases, the J end by 5 bases, with 19 bases between. This CDR3 spans 15 amino acids.